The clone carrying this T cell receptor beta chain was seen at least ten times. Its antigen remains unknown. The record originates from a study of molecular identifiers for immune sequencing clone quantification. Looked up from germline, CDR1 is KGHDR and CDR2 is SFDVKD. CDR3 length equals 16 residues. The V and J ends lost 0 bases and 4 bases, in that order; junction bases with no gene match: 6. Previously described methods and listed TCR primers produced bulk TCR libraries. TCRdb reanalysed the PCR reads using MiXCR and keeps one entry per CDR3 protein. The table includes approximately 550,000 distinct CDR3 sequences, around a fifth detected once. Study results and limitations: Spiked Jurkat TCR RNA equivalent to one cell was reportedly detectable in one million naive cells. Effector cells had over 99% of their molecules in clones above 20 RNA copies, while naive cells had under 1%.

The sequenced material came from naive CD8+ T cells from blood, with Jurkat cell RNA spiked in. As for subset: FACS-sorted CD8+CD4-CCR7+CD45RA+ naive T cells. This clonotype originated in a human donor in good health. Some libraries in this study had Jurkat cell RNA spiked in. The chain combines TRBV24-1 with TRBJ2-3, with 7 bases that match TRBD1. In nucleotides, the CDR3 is TGTGCCACCAGTGATTTGCCTAGGGGGCGGCCAGATACGCAGTATTTT. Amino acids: CATSDLPRGRPDTQYF.